This T cell receptor beta chain is drawn from a study of T cells in Graves' hyperthyroidism and ophthalmopathy. RNA transcripts gave rise to amplified TCR beta CDR3 regions. The TCR CDR3 first-round RT-PCR relied on the HTBI primer set. TCRdb re-analysed the multiplex PCR reads in MiXCR, keeping a single row per CDR3 protein. The sample includes some 550,000 distinct CDR3 sequences, around 20% of them seen just once. V lost 4 bases and J 2 bases, leaving 7 bases between the germline ends. The CDR3 consists of 13 residues. From germline, CDR1 is SNHLY and CDR2 FYNNEI. This clonotype was seen at least ten times. As yet, its antigen is unknown. Findings of the study overall: Stable hyperthyroidism was separated from ophthalmopathy by a model based on 13 V-J features. The blood repertoire included most of the expanded thyroid clonotypes above 0.001.

When ophthalmopathy did not progress within 18 months, Graves' hyperthyroidism was considered stable. Those patients with uncontrolled infection, other autoimmune disease, pregnancy or lactation were excluded. This receptor was taken from a man aged 18 to 29 with Graves' hyperthyroidism. V is TRBV2 and J is TRBJ2-3; no definite D call. What was sequenced was blood. The CDR3 bases are TGTGCCAGCAGTGTGATACCCACAGATACGCAGTATTTT. It codes for CASSVIPTDTQYF.